This TCR beta chain appears in the sequencing data of a study of monozygotic twins with cystic fibrosis. Study-level background: With about 15 PCR cycles, barcoded libraries came from roughly 2.9 micrograms of fragmented DNA. Study-wide results and caveats: Nucleotide-identical clonotype sharing was significantly higher within monozygotic CF twin pairs than between unrelated CF individuals. The repertoire was suggested to be naive-dominated, clonality median 0.0095. Co-twins had the most similar V usage for 13 of 16 pairs, J for 8.

Produced via immunoSEQ multiplex PCR; TCRdb's table is partial and in-frame only. The profile shows roughly 11,000 clones, approximately 85% of them singletons. The CDR3 consists of 14 residues. V shed 3 bases and J shed 4 bases, with 12 bases lying between them. Germline CDR1 SGHVS, CDR2 FQNEAQ. On this clone itself: Its specificity is not known.

This clonotype was obtained from a man aged 18 to 30 with cystic fibrosis. The sample taken for sequencing was blood. This chain links TRBV7-8 with TRBJ2-5, with D maybe TRBD1 (7 bases). CDR3 DNA sequence: TGTGCCAGCAGCTTCCAGGGGGACTTAGAGACCCAGTACTTC. It translates to CASSFQGDLETQYF.